This T cell receptor beta chain is from a study of T cells after yellow fever vaccination. Study observations and caveats: Most clones from primary vaccination resurfaced after the booster (around 97% CD4, about 91% CD8). Repertoires sorted by FACS could include abundant clonotypes that are contaminants from the bulk population.

In TCRdb, the 5' RACE reads were re-called with MiXCR into one record per CDR3 protein. The top ten clones hold over 15% of a sample with roughly 300,000 distinct CDR3 sequences, around 7.3% of them seen once. This clonotype was seen more than once but under ten times. Its antigen remains unidentified. Germline values: CDR1 SGHTS, CDR2 YDEGEE. V lost 1 base and J lost 6, with 10 bases in between. The CDR3 spans 14 residues. V and J are TRBV5-8 and TRBJ2-2; D remains ambiguous. The source of this sequence is a young man who received the YFV17D yellow fever vaccine. This specimen consisted of PBMCs, obtained around 45 days after the first yellow fever vaccination. The CDR3 region has the DNA TGTGCCAGCAGCTTGACTGGTGGGGCCGGGGAGCTGTTTTTT. It yields the protein CASSLTGGAGELFF.